The 19 T cell receptor beta chains below were found in one sample sequenced in a study of control samples from healthy donors and cancer patients. Assay used: immunoSEQ multiplex PCR; TCRdb lists only in-frame clones, some missing. This table has fewer than 200,000 clones, about 91% appearing once. Input material: blood. The source of these receptors is a woman younger than 45 in good health.

The chain carries TRBV4-2 and TRBJ2-7; D remains unclear. V was cut by 4 bases and J by 0 bases, with 16 bases left in between. Germline V gene sequence: CDR1 LGHNA, CDR2 YNFKEQ. The CDR3 consists of 16 residues. CDR3 loop: CASSPTVRPYSYEQYF. The DNA for the CDR3 is TGTGCCAGCAGCCCTACCGTGAGGCCTTACTCCTACGAGCAGTACTTC.

The chain links TRBV7-2 to TRBJ2-2; the D is unclear. The V end was cut by 5 bases, the J end by 5 bases, with 12 bases between. Germline-derived CDR1 and CDR2 are SGHTA and FQGNSA. This CDR3 is 14 amino acids long. The CDR3 DNA reads as TGTGCCAGCAGCCACCTGAAATTAACCGGGGAGCTGTTTTTT. Its translation is CASSHLKLTGELFF.

The V gene is TRBV10-3, the J gene TRBJ2-2, with D uncertain. Germline V gene data show CDR1 as ENHRY and CDR2 as SYGVKD. Trimming stripped 9 bases from V and 4 bases from J, with 9 bases between. This CDR3 is 12 amino acids long. The CDR3 loop is CAIKGGTGELFF. CDR3 DNA: TGTGCCATAAAAGGTGGCACCGGGGAGCTGTTTTTT.

This clone was picked up one time. The genes are TRBV14 and TRBJ1-1, with a tentative D call TRBD1 (5 bases). CDR3 size: 13 residues. Germline CDR1 SGHDN, CDR2 FVKESK. V was clipped by 4 bases and J by 6 bases, with 12 bases between them. The CDR3 reads CASSRSGVAEAFF. CDR3 in DNA: TGTGCCAGCAGCCGCTCGGGGGTGGCTGAAGCTTTCTTT.

CDR3 sequence (DNA): TGTGCCAGCAGCCAAGCCGGGACAGAACAAGAGACCCAGTACTTC. Its translation: CASSQAGTEQETQYF. The chain recombines TRBV3-1 (or the pseudogene TRBV3-2) with TRBJ2-5; the match to TRBD1 covers 7 bases. The germline V gene has CDR1 LGHDT and CDR2 YNNKEL (reference sequence). The CDR3 is made up of 15 amino acids. V was clipped by 1 base and J by 2 bases; unmatched bases: 4.

The CDR3 region has the DNA TGTGCCAGCAGTTACTCGATCTCGGGGGGCGAGCAGTACGTC. It encodes CASSYSISGGEQYV. The chain is built from TRBV6-5 and TRBJ2-7; 7 positions agree with TRBD2. The V gene end was trimmed by 0 bases and the J gene end by 6 bases; junction bases not matched to a gene: 5. Germline V gene data show CDR1 as MNHEY and CDR2 as SVGAGI. CDR3 size: 14 residues.

V and J are TRBV6-4 and TRBJ2-3; 7 nucleotides agree with TRBD2. The germline V gene has CDR1 MRHNA and CDR2 SNTAGT. J lost 0 bases, V lost 4 bases, and 4 bases had no gene match. CDR3 length equals 15 residues. CDR3 sequence (DNA): TGTGCCAGCAGTGCCAATAGCGGGAGCACAGATACGCAGTATTTT. Translated: CASSANSGSTDTQYF.

The chain employs TRBV10-3 and TRBJ1-5, with TRBD1 matching over 8 bases. The CDR3 sequence is 16 residues long. The V gene's germline CDR1 is ENHRY and CDR2 SYGVKD. V trimming: 0 bases; J trimming: 4 bases; junction bases outside the gene matches: 5. The CDR3 reads CAISESRTGSNQPQHF. The DNA of the CDR3 is TGTGCCATCAGTGAGTCTAGGACAGGGTCGAATCAGCCCCAGCATTTT.

This clone was picked up one time. This rearrangement joins TRBV28 to TRBJ2-3, with TRBD2 as a possible D gene (5 bases). Trimming stripped 3 bases from V and 3 bases from J, with 13 bases between. The CDR3 totals 15 residues. Germline-derived CDR1 and CDR2 are MDHEN and SYDVKM. The CDR3 coding sequence is TGTGCCAGCAGTTTTCGCCGGGATGTTACAGATACGCAGTATTTT. Translating gives CASSFRRDVTDTQYF.

This chain uses TRBV29-1 with TRBJ2-5; 15 positions match TRBD2. V was clipped by 0 bases and J by 2 bases; unmatched bases: 22. The CDR3 covers 23 residues. Germline assignment: CDR1 SQVTM and CDR2 ANQGSEA. CDR3 nucleotide sequence: TGCAGCGTTGAAGACCCCAACGGGGAATGGAGGGGACTAGCGGGGGGAACTCAAGAGACCCAGTACTTC. It specifies CSVEDPNGEWRGLAGGTQETQYF.

The rearrangement links TRBV20-1 to TRBJ1-1; D call uncertain. The V and J ends lost 3 bases and 5 bases respectively, with 7 bases between them. This CDR3 has 11 residues. Per the germline V gene, CDR1 is DFQATT and CDR2 is SNEGSKA (reference sequence). The CDR3 DNA reads TGCAGTGCTAGGCACGTGACTGAAGCTTTCTTT. Its protein product is CSARHVTEAFF.

This clone was recorded a few times. This chain joins TRBV6-5 and TRBJ1-2, with D unclear. The CDR3 extends over 13 amino acids. Per germline, CDR1 MNHEY and CDR2 SVGAGI. The ends were cut back, 4 bases at V and 8 bases at J, with 14 bases in the middle. CDR3 nucleotides: TGTGCCAGCAGTTCTACATCTACCGGGGGCTACACCTTC. Protein sequence: CASSSTSTGGYTF.

This chain joins TRBV11-3 and TRBJ2-5, with 14 bases identical to TRBD2. V gave up 5 bases and J gave up 4 bases; unmatched junction bases: 12. The germline V gene has CDR1 SGHNT and CDR2 YENEEA. There are 18 residues in the CDR3. The CDR3 protein is CASSPRTSGGPVGETQYF. The CDR3 DNA reads as TGTGCCAGCAGCCCCAGGACTAGCGGGGGGCCGGTAGGAGAGACCCAGTACTTC.

This clone was seen a handful of times. V is TRBV11-2 and J is TRBJ1-5; D remains ambiguous. Germline V gene data show CDR1 as SGHAT and CDR2 as FQNNGV. V was cut by 0 bases and J by 1 base, with 1 base left in between. CDR3 length: 13 residues. This chain's CDR3 is CASSLESNQPQHF. The CDR3 DNA reads as TGTGCCAGCAGCTTAGAAAGCAATCAGCCCCAGCATTTT. The full variable domain, in which reference TRBV11-2 and TRBJ1-5 provide the parts outside the CDR3, is EAGVAQSPRYKIIEKRQSVAFWCNPISGHATLYWYQQILGQGPKLLIQFQNNGVVDDSQLPKDRFSAERLKGVDSTLKIQPAKLEDSAVYLCASSLESNQPQHFGDGTRLSIL.

J is TRBJ2-1 and V is TRBV5-1, with 7 bases fitting TRBD1. Germline V gives CDR1 SGHRS, CDR2 YFSETQ. The length of the CDR3 is 13 residues. V gave up 2 bases and J gave up 5 bases; unmatched junction bases: 1. CDR3 coding DNA: TGCGCCAGCAGCTTCGGGACAGACAATGAGCAGTTCTTC. It is translated as CASSFGTDNEQFF. Supplemented by reference TRBV5-1 and TRBJ2-1, the full variable domain reads KAGVTQTPRYLIKTRGQQVTLSCSPISGHRSVSWYQQTPGQGLQFLFEYFSETQRNKGNFPGRFSGRQFSNSRSEMNVSTLELGDSALYLCASSFGTDNEQFFGPGTRLTVL.

This chain's CDR3 is CASSEWGRTANYGYTF. CDR3 coding DNA: TGTGCCAGCAGTGAATGGGGGAGGACAGCTAACTATGGCTACACCTTC. The gene calls are TRBV2 and TRBJ1-2; TRBD1 is a possible D gene (6 bases). The V gene lost 2 bases and the J gene lost 0 bases, with 13 bases spanning the gap. This CDR3 has 16 amino acids. In germline, CDR1 is SNHLY, CDR2 FYNNEI. Together with reference TRBV2 and TRBJ1-2, the CDR3 gives the full variable domain: EPEVTQTPSHQVTQMGQEVILRCVPISNHLYFYWYRQILGQKVEFLVSFYNNEISEKSEIFDDQFSVERPDGSNFTLKIRSTKLEDSAMYFCASSEWGRTANYGYTFGSGTRLTVV.

CDR3 coding DNA: TGTGCCAGCAGCCAAGAACTAGCCGATGGTGGCACAGATACGCAGTATTTT. It encodes CASSQELADGGTDTQYF. J is TRBJ2-3 and V is TRBV3-1 (or the pseudogene TRBV3-2); TRBD2 is a possible D gene (6 bases). Germline CDR1 is LGHDT and CDR2 is YNNKEL (reference sequence). The CDR3 sequence is 17 residues long. The V end was cut by 0 bases, the J end by 1 base, with 14 bases between.

The chain has TRBV30 and TRBJ2-1; TRBD2 aligns across 9 bases. The CDR3 runs to 14 residues. With V trimmed by 4 bases and J by 5 bases, 6 bases remained unmatched. The germline gives CDR1 GTSNPN, CDR2 SVGIG (reference sequence). In nucleotides, the CDR3 is TGTGCCTGGAAAACGCCTAGCGGGGACAATGAGCAGTTCTTC. Encoded protein: CAWKTPSGDNEQFF.

The chain joins TRBV7-9 to TRBJ2-3; 7 positions agree with TRBD1. The V gene end was trimmed by 5 bases and the J gene end by 0 bases; junction bases not matched to a gene: 5. CDR3 length equals 15 residues. Germline V gene lookup returns CDR1 SEHNR and CDR2 FQNEAQ (reference sequence). The DNA of the CDR3 is TGTGCCAGCAGCGAGACAGGGTCGAGCACAGATACGCAGTATTTT. Translation: CASSETGSSTDTQYF.